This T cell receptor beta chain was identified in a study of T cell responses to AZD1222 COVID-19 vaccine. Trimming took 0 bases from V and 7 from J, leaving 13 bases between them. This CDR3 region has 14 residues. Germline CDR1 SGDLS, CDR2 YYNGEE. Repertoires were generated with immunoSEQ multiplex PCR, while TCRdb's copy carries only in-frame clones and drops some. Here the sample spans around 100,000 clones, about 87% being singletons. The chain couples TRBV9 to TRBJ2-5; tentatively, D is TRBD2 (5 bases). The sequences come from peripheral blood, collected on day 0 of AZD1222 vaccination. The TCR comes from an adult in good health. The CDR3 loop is CASSVGRGVPTQYF. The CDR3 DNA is TGTGCCAGCAGCGTAGGTCGGGGAGTACCGACCCAGTACTTC.